Presented here are 21 T cell receptor beta chains from one specimen sequenced in a study of blood T cell repertoires in COVID-19. The assay was immunoSEQ multiplex PCR, and TCRdb's table has in-frame clones only and misses some. This table has about 150,000 clones, 85% to 90% appearing once. Sequencing used peripheral blood. These receptors originate from a man aged 18 to 30 with COVID-19, enrolled during active disease.

In its sample, this clone was seen once. V gene TRBV29-1 combines with J gene TRBJ2-1, with a tentative D call TRBD2 (5 bases). CDR1 and CDR2 from the germline V gene are SQVTM and ANQGSEA. The CDR3 totals 14 residues. Trimming shortened V by 6 bases and J by 0 bases, and 12 bases separated the two germline ends. The CDR3 protein is CSVAYRGSYNEQFF. The CDR3 region has the DNA TGCAGCGTGGCTTACCGGGGCTCCTACAATGAGCAGTTCTTC.

The chain joins TRBV7-3 to TRBJ1-1, with D hard to call. Trimming took off 5 bases at V and 1 base at J, with 8 bases between the two ends. This CDR3 is 13 amino acids long. Looked up from germline, CDR1 is SGHTA and CDR2 is FQGTGA. The CDR3 nucleotides read TGTGCCAGCAGCCCAGACTGGAACACTGAAGCTTTCTTT. Translated, it gives CASSPDWNTEAFF.

The rearrangement joins TRBV29-1 to TRBJ2-1; 8 nucleotides line up with TRBD1. Germline CDR1 and CDR2: SQVTM and ANQGSEA. The CDR3 runs to 17 residues. The V segment lost 7 bases and the J segment 3 bases; nucleotides outside the gene matches: 17. In DNA form, the CDR3 reads TGCAGCGCCGGGGGTATTTGGACAGGGTCAATCTACAATGAGCAGTTCTTC. Encoded protein: CSAGGIWTGSIYNEQFF.

This chain uses TRBV10-2 with TRBJ2-5, with TRBD2 identical over 10 bases. Germline lookup yields CDR1 WSHSY and CDR2 SAAADI. V shed 6 bases, J shed 1 base, and the junction held 5 bases outside the gene matches. This CDR3 comprises 15 residues. In DNA, the CDR3 is TGCGCCAGCAGACGGACTAGCGGAGGCCAAGAGACCCAGTACTTC. This codes for CASRRTSGGQETQYF.

The chain has TRBV11-2 and TRBJ2-3; D perhaps matches TRBD1 (6 bases). The CDR3 is 17 amino acids. Germline assignment: CDR1 SGHAT and CDR2 FQNNGV. Trimming shortened V by 1 base and J by 2 bases, and 16 bases separated the two germline ends. This CDR3 reads CASSLGWTEGTTDTQYF. The DNA of the CDR3 is TGTGCCAGCAGCTTAGGGTGGACAGAGGGAACCACAGATACGCAGTATTTT.

The chain combines TRBV12-5 with TRBJ2-1; the D is unclear. V lost 7 bases and J lost 3, with 10 bases in between. This CDR3 comprises 13 residues. CDR1 and CDR2 (germline): LGHNT, FRNRAP. The CDR3 spells CASALYGYNEQFF. CDR3 DNA sequence: TGTGCTAGTGCCCTGTACGGCTACAATGAGCAGTTCTTC.

This clone was found once. The chain combines TRBV11-2 with TRBJ2-7; 9 nucleotides line up with TRBD1. J lost 5 bases, V lost 5 bases, and 10 bases had no gene match. Per germline, CDR1 SGHAT and CDR2 FQNNGV. The CDR3 has 15 amino acids. CDR3 in amino acids: CASSARDRDNNEQYF. As DNA, the CDR3 is TGTGCCAGCAGCGCCCGGGACAGGGATAACAACGAGCAGTACTTC.

This chain connects TRBV10-3 to TRBJ2-5; possible D gene TRBD1, 5 bases. Germline loops: CDR1 ENHRY, CDR2 SYGVKD. The CDR3 contains 14 residues. V lost 2 bases and J lost 5, with 12 bases in between. The CDR3 loop reads CAISERSGRETQYF. The DNA for the CDR3 is TGTGCCATCAGTGAGAGGTCAGGGCGGGAGACCCAGTACTTC.

The rearrangement links TRBV2 to TRBJ1-1; D possibly corresponds to TRBD1 (5 bases). Trimming pared 4 bases from V and 1 base from J, leaving 16 bases between. Germline assignment: CDR1 SNHLY and CDR2 FYNNEI. CDR3 length: 16 amino acids. The CDR3 sequence: CASSAGLSYGNTEAFF. CDR3 coding DNA: TGTGCCAGCAGTGCAGGGTTGAGTTACGGGAACACTGAAGCTTTCTTT. Drawing the rest from reference TRBV2 and TRBJ1-1, the complete variable domain is EPEVTQTPSHQVTQMGQEVILRCVPISNHLYFYWYRQILGQKVEFLVSFYNNEISEKSEIFDDQFSVERPDGSNFTLKIRSTKLEDSAMYFCASSAGLSYGNTEAFFGQGTRLTVV.

The CDR3 nucleotides read TGTGCCAGCAGCCATACAGGTCCCTCTGGAAACACCATATATTTT. It encodes CASSHTGPSGNTIYF. The V gene is TRBV6-6, the J gene TRBJ1-3; D is perhaps TRBD1 (5 bases). The CDR3 contains 15 residues. Germline V CDR1 and CDR2: MNHNY, SVGAGI (reference sequence). V was cut by 6 bases and J by 0 bases, with 12 bases left in between.

The rearrangement uses TRBV27 and TRBJ2-7; 8 positions agree with TRBD1. Losses at the gene ends were 3 bases for V and 2 bases for J; bases not matched to a gene: 6. CDR1 is MNHEY, CDR2 SMNVEV, per germline (reference sequence). The CDR3 runs to 15 residues. CDR3 nucleotide sequence: TGTGCCAGCAGTTTGGTGGGACAGGAAGCCTACGAGCAGTACTTC. Amino acids: CASSLVGQEAYEQYF.

The chain joins TRBV6-5 to TRBJ1-6; a weak D match, TRBD1 (5 bases). V lost 6 bases and J lost 3, with 9 bases in between. The CDR3 spans 14 residues. The germline V gene has CDR1 MNHEY and CDR2 SVGAGI. CDR3 region: CASSDSSYNSPLHF. The CDR3 DNA is TGTGCCAGCAGCGACAGCAGCTATAATTCACCCCTCCACTTT.

This clone has just one count. The V and J genes are TRBV7-2 and TRBJ2-3; D is possibly TRBD2 (7 bases). In germline, CDR1 is SGHTA, CDR2 FQGNSA. Between the trimmed V and J ends, which lost 4 bases and 3 bases, there was a span of 11 bases. The CDR3 length is 14 residues. The CDR3 DNA is TGTGCCAGCAGCTGGGGGGGGCAAACAGATACGCAGTATTTT. This codes for CASSWGGQTDTQYF.

DNA of the CDR3: TGTGCCAGCTCACCACGTTACAGGGAACGAAACAATGAGCAGTTCTTC. Translating gives CASSPRYRERNNEQFF. The chain uses TRBV18 and TRBJ2-1; tentatively, D is TRBD1 (6 bases). The germline gives CDR1 KGHSH, CDR2 LQKENI. The CDR3 loop spans 16 amino acids. V dropped 1 base and J dropped 5 bases, with 15 bases sitting between them.

The chain uses TRBV6-5 and TRBJ2-4; D ambiguous. CDR3 length: 12 residues. V dropped 6 bases and J dropped 0 bases, with 3 bases sitting between them. Per germline, CDR1 MNHEY and CDR2 SVGAGI. For the CDR3, the DNA is TGTGCCAGCAGCCTAGCCAAAAACATTCAGTACTTC. It encodes CASSLAKNIQYF.

The chain employs TRBV7-9 and TRBJ2-2, with D perhaps TRBD1 (5 bases). In germline, CDR1 is SEHNR, CDR2 FQNEAQ (reference sequence). CDR3 size: 14 residues. Trimming pared 6 bases from V and 1 base from J, leaving 9 bases between. CDR3 DNA sequence: TGTGCCAGCAGTCAGGGCCTGAACACCGGGGAGCTGTTTTTT. Translation: CASSQGLNTGELFF.

In this sample, this clone turned up a few times. The chain recombines TRBV28 with TRBJ2-3; 15 bases line up with TRBD2. After removal of 3 bases from V and 3 bases from J, the junction contained 13 bases not matched to a gene. The length of the CDR3 is 20 residues. Germline values: CDR1 MDHEN, CDR2 SYDVKM. The CDR3 DNA is TGTGCCAGCAGTTTCTCAAGGACTAGCGGGAGGGGATCCCGGACAGATACGCAGTATTTT. It yields the protein CASSFSRTSGRGSRTDTQYF.

In this sample, this clone turned up once. The CDR3, as DNA: TGCGCCAGCAGCTACGGGACTAGCGGCAACAATGAGCAGTTCTTC. This translates into CASSYGTSGNNEQFF. The J gene is TRBJ2-1, the V gene TRBV5-1; 11 bases match TRBD2. After removal of 3 bases from V and 5 bases from J, the junction contained 4 bases not matched to a gene. The CDR3 totals 15 residues. Looked up from germline, CDR1 is SGHRS and CDR2 is YFSETQ. The variable domain in full, completed from reference TRBV5-1 and TRBJ2-1, reads KAGVTQTPRYLIKTRGQQVTLSCSPISGHRSVSWYQQTPGQGLQFLFEYFSETQRNKGNFPGRFSGRQFSNSRSEMNVSTLELGDSALYLCASSYGTSGNNEQFFGPGTRLTVL.

This chain uses TRBV4-3 with TRBJ2-7, with TRBD2 matching over 11 bases. Per the germline V gene, CDR1 is LGHNA and CDR2 is YSLEER. The J segment lost 1 base and the V segment lost 0 bases, leaving 5 bases of the junction unmatched. CDR3 length: 17 amino acids. This CDR3 reads CASSQDGRLAGSYEQYF. CDR3 in DNA: TGCGCCAGCAGCCAAGATGGAAGACTAGCGGGATCCTACGAGCAGTACTTC.

This sequence joins TRBV7-3 and TRBJ2-7, with 9 bases aligning to TRBD1. V lost 5 bases and J lost 7; bases outside the gene matches: 6. Germline loops: CDR1 SGHTA, CDR2 FQGTGA. The CDR3 has 13 amino acids. The CDR3 DNA reads TGTGCCAGCAGCCAAAGACAGGGGGGTGAGCAGTACTTC. Translated: CASSQRQGGEQYF.

This sequence joins TRBV27 and TRBJ1-2; weak D call: TRBD1 (6 bases). The V gene lost 5 bases and the J gene lost 6 bases, with 22 bases spanning the gap. This CDR3 comprises 16 residues. Germline CDR1 and CDR2: MNHEY and SMNVEV (reference sequence). The DNA for the CDR3 is TGTGCCAGCAGTCTTATTCGCACAGGGAATTGGGATGGCTACACCTTC. It encodes CASSLIRTGNWDGYTF.